One sample yielded the 32 T cell receptor beta chains listed below, sequenced in a study of blood T cells in healthy people across ages. Then a second PCR, running roughly 7 to 11 cycles, was carried out with a sample-barcoded 5' primer and a J-beta primer mix. TCRdb recomputed calls from the 5' RACE reads with MiXCR, one row per CDR3 protein. The sample consists of around 1,500,000 distinct CDR3 sequences, around two fifths of them appearing once. The sample was blood. These TCRs come from a woman younger than 35 in good health.

This sequence joins TRBV20-1 and TRBJ2-3; 9 bases agree with TRBD1. Germline loops: CDR1 DFQATT, CDR2 SNEGSKA (reference sequence). The CDR3 extends over 12 amino acids. CDR3 DNA sequence: TGCAGCCCCGGGACAGGGTCCGATACGCAGTATTTT. Protein product: CSPGTGSDTQYF.

The V call is TRBV19, the J call TRBJ1-2; no reliable D call. The V gene lost 2 bases and the J gene lost 1 base, with 14 bases spanning the gap. Germline CDR1 and CDR2: LNHDA and SQIVND (reference sequence). The CDR3 sequence is 16 residues long. Here the CDR3 reads CASSIKLGGYNYGYTF. CDR3 nucleotides: TGTGCCAGTAGTATAAAGCTAGGAGGTTATAACTATGGCTACACCTTC.

This chain joins TRBV5-1 and TRBJ2-1; 9 nucleotides agree with TRBD1. J lost 5 bases, V lost 1 base, and 10 bases had no gene match. The CDR3 has 17 residues. The V gene's germline CDR1 is SGHRS and CDR2 YFSETQ. In DNA form, the CDR3 reads TGCGCCAGCAGCTTGACTGTTCCGGGACAGGGAAACAATGAGCAGTTCTTC. It encodes CASSLTVPGQGNNEQFF.

The rearrangement joins TRBV27 to TRBJ2-3; no definite D call. Germline values: CDR1 MNHEY, CDR2 SMNVEV (reference sequence). The CDR3 has 14 residues. V lost 7 bases, J lost 3 bases, and 14 bases lay in between. The CDR3 region has the DNA TGTGCCAGCACCGAACAGAGTCTGACAGATACGCAGTATTTT. This encodes CASTEQSLTDTQYF.

The chain recombines TRBV27 with TRBJ1-5; possible D gene TRBD1, 6 bases. V was clipped by 6 bases and J by 6 bases, with 15 bases between them. The CDR3 contains 14 residues. Germline V gene data show CDR1 as MNHEY and CDR2 as SMNVEV (reference sequence). The CDR3 nucleotides read TGTGCCAGCAGCGTCCAGGGAGGGGGTCAGCCCCAGCATTTT. As protein: CASSVQGGGQPQHF.

The chain recombines TRBV12-3 or TRBV12-4 with TRBJ2-1; possibly TRBD1 or TRBD2 for D (5 bases each). Trimming pared 5 bases from V and 10 bases from J, leaving 18 bases between. The length of the CDR3 is 14 residues. CDR3 amino acids: CASSNTGRRKEQFF. The CDR3 nucleotides are TGTGCCAGCAGTAATACGGGACGGCGGAAGGAGCAGTTCTTC.

V usage is TRBV4-1 and J usage is TRBJ2-3; 7 positions agree with TRBD2. This CDR3 has 16 residues. V dropped 1 base and J dropped 9; count of bases not matched to a gene: 13. CDR1 and CDR2 (germline): MGHRA, YSYEKL. CDR3 in amino acids: CASSQGLAEWERTQYF. The DNA of the CDR3 is TGCGCCAGCAGCCAAGGCCTAGCGGAGTGGGAACGAACGCAGTATTTT.

The genes are TRBV20-1 and TRBJ2-7; 11 bases match TRBD1. The CDR3 consists of 16 residues. Germline V gene data show CDR1 as DFQATT and CDR2 as SNEGSKA (reference sequence). Trimming took 4 bases from V and 2 from J; bases not matched to a gene: 10. The CDR3 region has the DNA TGCAGTGCTAAAAAAGGAGGGGACAGGGGGGCCTACGAGCAGTACTTC. Residues: CSAKKGGDRGAYEQYF.

This chain links TRBV7-2 with TRBJ2-1; 7 nucleotides agree with TRBD2. The CDR3 runs to 16 residues. Germline loops: CDR1 SGHTA, CDR2 FQGNSA. V was clipped by 1 base and J by 4 bases; unmatched bases: 7. The CDR3 protein is CASSLVGRGTYNEQFF. In DNA form, the CDR3 reads TGTGCCAGCAGCTTAGTTGGGAGGGGCACATACAATGAGCAGTTCTTC.

The V call is TRBV2, the J call TRBJ1-6; TRBD1 matches 8 bases. Germline lookup yields CDR1 SNHLY and CDR2 FYNNEI. The junction had 4 bases not matched to a gene; V was cut back by 1 base and J by 8 bases. The CDR3 runs to 15 residues. Here the CDR3 DNA reads TGTGCCAGCAGTGAAGGACAGGGGCCCTATTCACCCCTCCACTTT. Amino acids: CASSEGQGPYSPLHF.

Only a few counts were recorded for this clonotype. The rearrangement joins TRBV11-2 to TRBJ2-3, with 10 positions matching TRBD2. V was pared by 1 base and J by 6 bases, with 7 bases of the junction left unmatched. Germline CDR1 is SGHAT and CDR2 is FQNNGV. The CDR3 loop spans 16 amino acids. The CDR3 DNA reads TGTGCCAGCAGCTTAGTATCTAGCGGGAGATCCGATACGCAGTATTTT. Amino acids: CASSLVSSGRSDTQYF.

The chain carries TRBV6-5 and TRBJ2-3; 12 nucleotides match TRBD2. The CDR3 spans 16 residues. Per germline, CDR1 MNHEY and CDR2 SVGAGI. J gave up 3 bases and V 1 base, and 2 bases lay outside the gene matches. The CDR3 nucleotides are TGTGCCAGCAGTTACTACGGGACTAGCGGGACAGATACGCAGTATTTT. Residues: CASSYYGTSGTDTQYF.

The rearrangement uses TRBV28 and TRBJ2-4; D perhaps matches TRBD2 (6 bases). This CDR3 is 15 amino acids long. The germline V gene encodes CDR1 MDHEN and CDR2 SYDVKM. V dropped 6 bases and J dropped 4 bases, with 16 bases sitting between them. The CDR3 region is CASRTTGLSKNIQYF. CDR3 nucleotides: TGTGCCAGCAGGACTACGGGACTCTCAAAAAACATTCAGTACTTC.

The chain employs TRBV27 and TRBJ2-5; 8 positions agree with TRBD2. The CDR3 length is 15 residues. Germline trimming cut 0 bases from V and 2 bases from J; bases unmatched to any gene: 2. Germline V gives CDR1 MNHEY, CDR2 SMNVEV (reference sequence). CDR3 residues: CASSLSPSGQETQYF. The CDR3 DNA reads TGTGCCAGCAGTTTATCTCCTAGCGGGCAAGAGACCCAGTACTTC.

A few counts support this clonotype. The J gene is TRBJ1-1, the V gene TRBV7-9; a possible D gene is TRBD1 (5 bases). The V gene's germline CDR1 is SEHNR and CDR2 FQNEAQ (reference sequence). The CDR3 sequence is 15 residues long. Trimming removed 3 bases at V and 3 bases at J, with 14 bases between. As DNA, the CDR3 is TGTGCCAGCAGCTTTTTATGGGGCAAGGACACTGAAGCTTTCTTT. Translating gives CASSFLWGKDTEAFF.

The V and J genes are TRBV9 and TRBJ2-1; 7 bases agree with TRBD2. Germline V gene lookup returns CDR1 SGDLS and CDR2 YYNGEE. V lost 0 bases, J lost 2 bases, and 5 bases stayed unmatched. The length of the CDR3 is 16 residues. Here the CDR3 DNA reads TGTGCCAGCAGCGTAGGGGGAGGGACGGCCTACAATGAGCAGTTCTTC. It specifies CASSVGGGTAYNEQFF.

The genes are TRBV6-6 and TRBJ2-5; TRBD2 agrees at 7 bases. Germline V lookup: CDR1 MNHNY, CDR2 SVGAGI (reference sequence). The CDR3 contains 17 residues. The trim removed 0 bases at V and 4 bases at J, leaving 11 bases unmatched. CDR3 in DNA: TGTGCCAGCAGTTACTCGACGCCAGCGGGGAGTAGAGAGACCCAGTACTTC. Residues: CASSYSTPAGSRETQYF.

This clonotype has at least ten counts. The chain employs TRBV29-1 and TRBJ2-1, with unresolved D. Looked up from germline, CDR1 is SQVTM and CDR2 is ANQGSEA. V was clipped by 3 bases and J by 5 bases, with 8 bases between them. The CDR3 length is 12 residues. The CDR3 bases are TGCAGCGTTGACTATCCGGACAATGAGCAGTTCTTC. Its protein product is CSVDYPDNEQFF.

The rearrangement joins TRBV30 to TRBJ1-1, with D tentatively TRBD1 (5 bases). The germline gives CDR1 GTSNPN, CDR2 SVGIG (reference sequence). V lost 0 bases and J 4 bases, leaving 21 bases between the germline ends. CDR3 length: 17 residues. CDR3 DNA: TGTGCCTGGAGTGTACGGTGGAGCAGGGCGGGTGGCACTGAAGCTTTCTTT. Translated, it gives CAWSVRWSRAGGTEAFF.

This clonotype turned up a few times. V and J are TRBV11-2 and TRBJ2-7; D is perhaps TRBD2 (5 bases). With 3 bases removed from V and 1 base from J, the gap between germline ends came to 10 bases. This CDR3 is built from 14 residues. Germline values: CDR1 SGHAT, CDR2 FQNNGV. As DNA, the CDR3 is TGTGCCAGCAGCTTCGAGGGAGCTTCCTACGAGCAGTACTTC. Its translation is CASSFEGASYEQYF.

The chain joins TRBV18 to TRBJ2-1, with 7 bases fitting TRBD1. The DNA end is a closer match to TRBJ2-7, so the J assignment may be wrong. The CDR3 loop spans 15 amino acids. CDR1 is KGHSH, CDR2 LQKENI, per germline. The CDR3 region is CASSPGTASYNEQYF. CDR3 nucleotide sequence: TGTGCCAGCTCCCCCGGGACAGCCTCCTACAATGAGCAGTACTTC.

A few counts support this clonotype. The V gene is TRBV20-1, the J gene TRBJ2-3; 7 positions match TRBD2. V lost 4 bases, J lost 2 bases, and 9 bases stayed unmatched. The CDR3 is 15 residues long. The germline gives CDR1 DFQATT, CDR2 SNEGSKA (reference sequence). For the CDR3, the DNA is TGCAGTGCTAACATTGCTAGCGGTTCCACAGATACGCAGTATTTT. Its protein is CSANIASGSTDTQYF.

Concerning this clonotype itself: Relative to the germline gene, one junction end is altered; a read error may explain this. The chain joins TRBV30 to TRBJ1-1, with 10 bases matching TRBD1. The length of the CDR3 is 15 residues. Per the germline V gene, CDR1 is GTSNPN and CDR2 is SVGIG (reference sequence). Here the CDR3 reads CAWGTGVTLKTEAFF. In DNA form, the CDR3 reads TGTGCCTGGGGGACAGGGGTCACTTTGAAGACTGAAGCTTTCTTT.

This clonotype turned up a few times. The chain is built from TRBV10-2 and TRBJ2-1, with D uncertain. The CDR3 totals 15 residues. V was clipped by 3 bases and J by 4 bases, with 13 bases between them. Germline V lookup: CDR1 WSHSY, CDR2 SAAADI. The DNA for the CDR3 is TGCGCCAGCAGTGACCGGGCCTCGGTATACAATGAGCAGTTCTTC. Its translation: CASSDRASVYNEQFF.

This clonotype was seen a few times. V usage is TRBV6-5 and J usage is TRBJ2-7, with D perhaps being TRBD1 or TRBD2 (5 bases each). The ends were cut back, 9 bases at V and 2 bases at J, with 20 bases in the middle. The CDR3 is 15 residues long. Germline lookup yields CDR1 MNHEY and CDR2 SVGAGI. The CDR3 reads CASPSPGRRTYEQYF. Here the CDR3 DNA reads TGTGCCAGTCCTAGCCCAGGGCGCCGAACCTACGAGCAGTACTTC.

The chain couples TRBV6-1 to TRBJ2-5; no definite D call. The V end lost 0 bases, the J end lost 4 bases, and 3 bases lay between the germline ends. This CDR3 region has 12 residues. In germline, CDR1 is MNHNS, CDR2 SASEGT. The CDR3 DNA sequence: TGTGCCAGCAGTGAAGCGGTAGAGACCCAGTACTTC. Its protein product is CASSEAVETQYF.

This clonotype has just a few counts. J is TRBJ2-5 and V is TRBV7-2; D may be TRBD2 (6 bases). Germline V gene lookup returns CDR1 SGHTA and CDR2 FQGNSA. CDR3 size: 14 residues. Trimming shortened V by 5 bases and J by 0 bases, and 10 bases separated the two germline ends. The DNA of the CDR3 is TGTGCCAGCAGCCGCGGGATCAACCAAGAGACCCAGTACTTC. This gives the protein CASSRGINQETQYF.

In this sample, this clonotype turned up a few times. The chain recombines TRBV28 with TRBJ2-7; D unresolved. CDR1 and CDR2 (germline): MDHEN, SYDVKM. Trimming took off 7 bases at V and 0 bases at J, with 13 bases between the two ends. The CDR3 extends over 14 amino acids. CDR3 DNA sequence: TGTGCCAGCAAAACCGACCCGAGCTCCTACGAGCAGTACTTC. It codes for CASKTDPSSYEQYF.

The chain joins TRBV10-2 to TRBJ1-2; the D is unclear. V gave up 4 bases and J gave up 0 bases, with 12 bases separating them. The CDR3 runs to 15 residues. Per the germline V gene, CDR1 is WSHSY and CDR2 is SAAADI. This CDR3 reads CASSAMRSTNYGYTF. The CDR3, as DNA: TGCGCCAGCAGTGCTATGAGGAGCACTAACTATGGCTACACCTTC.

V is TRBV7-2 and J is TRBJ2-7; 7 bases map to TRBD2. Germline loops: CDR1 SGHTA, CDR2 FQGNSA. This CDR3 spans 14 amino acids. V dropped 5 bases and J dropped 2; count of bases not matched to a gene: 6. CDR3 protein: CASSPWEGPYEQYF. The CDR3 coding sequence is TGTGCCAGCAGCCCGTGGGAGGGTCCCTACGAGCAGTACTTC.

CDR3 loop: CASSLTGRNYEQYF. The CDR3 DNA reads TGTGCCAGCAGCTTGACGGGGAGGAACTACGAGCAGTACTTC. The chain is built from TRBV7-8 and TRBJ2-7, with a weak D call TRBD2 (6 bases). Germline CDR1 reads SGHVS; CDR2 reads FQNEAQ. The CDR3 has 14 residues. The V and J ends lost 3 bases and 3 bases respectively, with 12 bases between them.

In DNA, the CDR3 is TGTGCCAGCAGCGTAGATTCGGGGTACACAGATACGCAGTATTTT. Encoded protein: CASSVDSGYTDTQYF. The J gene is TRBJ2-3, the V gene TRBV9, with TRBD2 as a possible D gene (5 bases). CDR1 SGDLS and CDR2 YYNGEE come from the germline V gene. The CDR3 is made up of 15 amino acids. The V gene lost 0 bases and the J gene lost 2 bases, with 10 bases spanning the gap.